The 5 T cell receptor beta chains below come from one sample, sequenced in a study of T cell responses to AZD1222 COVID-19 vaccine. Sequencing was performed with immunoSEQ multiplex PCR; in TCRdb, only in-frame clones are kept and a portion is missing. The sample consists of approximately 150,000 clones, about 90% of them appearing once. Sample: peripheral blood, taken on day 0 of AZD1222 vaccination. The receptors come from an adult in good health.

This clone has a single count. The V and J genes are TRBV7-2 and TRBJ2-7; 7 positions agree with TRBD2. The CDR3 has 14 residues. V was clipped by 5 bases and J by 2 bases; unmatched bases: 6. Germline CDR1 reads SGHTA; CDR2 reads FQGNSA. The CDR3 DNA reads TGTGCCAGCAGCCCCGGACTAGGAACCTACGAGCAGTACTTC. This encodes CASSPGLGTYEQYF.

The gene calls are TRBV14 and TRBJ1-6; D may be TRBD1 (6 bases). The CDR3 length is 14 residues. The germline V and J ends were trimmed by 3 bases and 10 bases, with 13 bases remaining between them. Germline V gives CDR1 SGHDN, CDR2 FVKESK. In DNA, the CDR3 is TGTGCCAGCAGCCACCTACAGGGCAACTCACCCCTCCACTTT. Encoded protein: CASSHLQGNSPLHF.

The V and J genes are TRBV3-1 (or the pseudogene TRBV3-2) and TRBJ2-3; 8 nucleotides match TRBD2. Germline V gives CDR1 LGHDT, CDR2 YNNKEL (reference sequence). The CDR3 has 16 residues. Trimming at V came to 1 base and at J to 5 bases, leaving 8 bases not matched to a gene. The CDR3 is CASSQGHSGIGDTQYF. The CDR3 region has the DNA TGTGCCAGCAGCCAAGGACATAGCGGGATCGGAGATACGCAGTATTTT.

This clone was counted only a few times. This chain uses TRBV19 with TRBJ1-5, with a weak D call TRBD1 (6 bases). The V end was cut by 5 bases, the J end by 4 bases, with 12 bases between. The CDR3 sequence is 14 residues long. Per germline, CDR1 LNHDA and CDR2 SQIVND (reference sequence). CDR3 DNA: TGTGCCAGTAGTCCCCAGGGGAATAATCAGCCCCAGCATTTT. It codes for CASSPQGNNQPQHF.

The chain recombines TRBV13 with TRBJ1-1; 9 nucleotides match TRBD1. The J segment lost 2 bases and the V segment lost 5 bases, leaving 6 bases of the junction unmatched. The length of the CDR3 is 15 residues. Germline CDR1 and CDR2: PRHDT and FYEKMQ (reference sequence). DNA of the CDR3: TGTGCCAGCAGCCCACAGGGGGCCCAAAACACTGAAGCTTTCTTT. Translating gives CASSPQGAQNTEAFF.